This T cell receptor (beta chain) was sequenced for a study of shared clonotypes between healthy human individuals. Study conclusions and caveats: In contrast to clonotypes shared by all four donors, non-shared clonotypes had lower generation probabilities.

TCRdb keeps only in-frame clones here, not all; method: immunoSEQ multiplex PCR. The table records approximately 1.5 million clones, approximately 98.5% of them present only once. Each donor was a Caucasian adult residing in Nashville, Tennessee. In regard to this clone: Antigen: not known.

This receptor was obtained from a young man in good health. Sequenced: naive CD4+ T cells sorted from blood. Subset: CD45RA+ positively selected.

The CDR3 bases are TGTGCCACCAGCAGAGGGACAGACAGATCTTCAAAAAACATTCAGTACTTC. Translating it yields CATSRGTDRSSKNIQYF. The chain links TRBV15 to TRBJ2-4; D may be TRBD1 (6 bases). Trimming left V 1 base short and J 4 bases short, with 17 bases between. The CDR3 has 17 amino acids. Germline CDR1 is LNHNV and CDR2 is YYDKDF (reference sequence).